The 11 T cell receptor beta chains given below trace back to one sample, sequenced in a study of blood T cells in healthy people across ages. Primed by a sample-barcoded 5' primer and a J-beta primer mix, a second PCR proceeded for roughly 7 to 11 cycles. Using its own MiXCR run on the 5' RACE reads, TCRdb lists one record per CDR3 protein. The repertoire holds some 1.8 million distinct CDR3 sequences, about two fifths seen once, with under 25% in the top ten. Source material: blood. These TCRs come from a human donor in good health.

This rearrangement joins TRBV6-1 to TRBJ1-5; 7 bases are a match to TRBD1. From germline, CDR1 is MNHNS and CDR2 SASEGT. The V segment lost 6 bases and the J segment 0 bases; nucleotides outside the gene matches: 17. The length of the CDR3 is 19 residues. The CDR3 spells CASSPRRGEGTASNQPQHF. CDR3 nucleotide sequence: TGTGCCAGCAGCCCGAGGAGGGGGGAGGGGACAGCTAGCAATCAGCCCCAGCATTTT.

In this sample, this clonotype turned up a few times. The genes are TRBV29-1 and TRBJ2-7; D not certain. V was shortened by 7 bases and J by 5 bases, with 24 bases between the two germline ends. Germline lookup yields CDR1 SQVTM and CDR2 ANQGSEA. This CDR3 is built from 15 residues. The DNA for the CDR3 is TGCAGCGACCCGAAGGTAGGCGGAATTCTAAACGAGCAGTACTTC. As protein: CSDPKVGGILNEQYF.

In this sample, this clonotype turned up a few times. The chain is built from TRBV28 and TRBJ1-2, with D uncertain. CDR1 is MDHEN and CDR2 is SYDVKM in the germline V gene. V lost 4 bases and J lost 8, with 11 bases in between. The CDR3 is made up of 12 amino acids. CDR3 residues: CASSYMSSGYTF. CDR3 nucleotide sequence: TGTGCCAGCAGTTACATGTCGTCCGGCTACACCTTC.

The chain carries TRBV20-1 and TRBJ2-4, with D perhaps matching TRBD1 or TRBD2 (5 bases each). Trimming took off 3 bases at V and 13 bases at J, with 19 bases between the two ends. This CDR3 contains 13 residues. Germline CDR1 and CDR2: DFQATT and SNEGSKA (reference sequence). CDR3 nucleotide sequence: TGCAGTGCTAGCCGAGCCGGGACCAGAGAGCAGTACTTC. Amino acid sequence: CSASRAGTREQYF.

J is TRBJ1-2 and V is TRBV4-2; D remains unclear. This CDR3 region has 13 residues. Germline CDR1 reads LGHNA; CDR2 reads YNFKEQ. With 4 bases removed from V and 6 bases from J, the gap between germline ends came to 12 bases. CDR3: CASSRPSLDGYTF. The DNA for the CDR3 is TGTGCCAGCAGCCGGCCGTCTTTGGATGGCTACACCTTC.

The rearrangement joins TRBV20-1 to TRBJ1-6; D unclear. The germline V gene encodes CDR1 DFQATT and CDR2 SNEGSKA (reference sequence). CDR3 size: 13 residues. CDR3 sequence: CAGLGGINSPLHF. In nucleotides, the CDR3 is TGCGCCGGGCTGGGCGGAATTAATTCACCCCTCCACTTT.

On this clonotype: It may be a read error: a sequence one base away is much more abundant. This rearrangement joins TRBV6-6 to TRBJ2-1, with D uncertain. Trimming cost V 3 bases and J 10 bases, with 19 bases left between them. The CDR3 runs to 15 residues. Germline CDR1 is MNHNY and CDR2 is SVGAGI (reference sequence). CDR3 bases: TGTGCCAGCAGTTATTTAGGAACAGATGCCTACGAGCAGTTCTTC. Amino acid sequence: CASSYLGTDAYEQFF.

J is TRBJ1-2 and V is TRBV28; maybe TRBD1 (5 bases). The V end was cut by 4 bases, the J end by 8 bases, with 17 bases between. Germline CDR1 is MDHEN and CDR2 is SYDVKM. The CDR3 consists of 14 residues. CDR3 in amino acids: CASSSQSGGYGYTF. CDR3 nucleotide sequence: TGTGCCAGCAGTTCTCAATCCGGGGGGTACGGCTACACCTTC.

The chain recombines TRBV5-6 with TRBJ1-2; the match to TRBD1 covers 11 bases. Trimming cost V 4 bases and J 8 bases; bases outside gene matches: 16. The CDR3 spans 17 residues. Germline V CDR1 and CDR2: SGHDT, YYEEEE. The chain's CDR3 is CASSPSPGQGAFLGYTF. DNA of the CDR3: TGTGCCAGCAGCCCCAGTCCCGGACAGGGGGCTTTCTTGGGCTACACCTTC.

The J gene is TRBJ2-1, the V gene TRBV20-1; D unclear. This CDR3 is 14 amino acids long. Germline CDR1 and CDR2: DFQATT and SNEGSKA (reference sequence). V lost 0 bases and J lost 8, with 14 bases in between. CDR3 protein: CSARDRHLYHEQFF. The CDR3 DNA follows: TGCAGTGCTAGAGATCGTCACCTTTACCATGAGCAGTTCTTC.

With regard to this clonotype: A much larger clone sits a single nucleotide away, making a read error possible. The V gene is TRBV29-1, the J gene TRBJ2-3; TRBD1 might be the D (6 bases). The CDR3 is 13 residues long. Per germline, CDR1 SQVTM and CDR2 ANQGSEA. The chain's CDR3 is CSVEPGETDTRYF. The CDR3 DNA reads TGCAGCGTTGAACCAGGGGAGACAGATACGCGGTATTTT.